This T cell receptor beta chain was identified in a study of shared clonotypes between healthy human individuals. Study results and caveats: It was observed that 5% to 6.5% of naive CD4 clonotypes were shared across four donors.

This CDR3 comprises 15 residues. Germline values: CDR1 SGHAT, CDR2 FQNNGV. J was trimmed by 1 base and V by 6 bases; bases with no gene match: 2. Deep-level running was used for the assay. The table came from immunoSEQ multiplex PCR; TCRdb's copy has only in-frame clones and leaves some out. The data show 95,000 to 120,000 clones, about 63% seen once. With regard to this clone: Its target is unknown.

V gene TRBV11-2 combines with J gene TRBJ2-3; 12 nucleotides agree with TRBD2. This receptor was taken from a woman in her thirties in good health. The source material was memory CD8+ T cells sorted from blood. As for subset: CD45RO+ cells pooled with CCR7-negative TemRA cells. CDR3 sequence (DNA): TGTGCCAGCAGGACTAGCGGGAGAGGCACAGATACGCAGTATTTT. It translates to CASRTSGRGTDTQYF.